A selection of T cell receptor beta chains follows, all from one sample in a study of naive and memory T cell subsets. TCRdb re-called the UMI-ligation and nested PCR reads with MiXCR, one entry per CDR3 protein. The sample holds fewer than 40,000 distinct CDR3 sequences, less than 15% seen once. Sample: effector memory CD4+ T cells from blood. The origin of the receptors is a human donor in good health. Both conserved end residues are part of each CDR3. A D gene is named only where the DNA matches it firmly. Not all rows give a size; the values are once, few, many and, for expanded clones, a class.

clone size: -; D gene: TRBD2; J gene: TRBJ2-5; V gene: TRBV27; CDR3 length: 17; CDR3 protein: CASSLSTRLAGRETQYF; CDR3 DNA: TGTGCCAGCAGTCTCTCAACCCGACTAGCGGGACGGGAGACCCAGTACTTC
clone size: many; D gene: -; J gene: TRBJ2-5; V gene: TRBV15; CDR3 length: 13; CDR3 protein: CATSRSLVETQYF; CDR3 DNA: TGTGCCACCAGCAGGTCTCTGGTGGAGACCCAGTACTTC
clone size: -; D gene: -; J gene: TRBJ1-5; V gene: TRBV20-1; CDR3 length: 15; CDR3 protein: CSAGAGGGSNQPQHF; CDR3 DNA: TGCAGTGCCGGAGCGGGCGGGGGGAGCAATCAGCCCCAGCATTTT
clone size: few; D gene: -; J gene: TRBJ2-7; V gene: TRBV29-1; CDR3 length: 14; CDR3 protein: CSVVGAGSSYEQYF; CDR3 DNA: TGCAGCGTTGTAGGGGCGGGGAGCTCCTACGAGCAGTACTTC
clone size: -; D gene: TRBD2; J gene: TRBJ2-1; V gene: TRBV7-3; CDR3 length: 14; CDR3 protein: CASSTGLAGEGQFF; CDR3 DNA: TGTGCCAGCAGCACCGGACTAGCGGGAGAGGGGCAGTTCTTC
clone size: few; D gene: -; J gene: TRBJ2-5; V gene: TRBV7-8; CDR3 length: 15; CDR3 protein: CASSLAWGPQETQYF; CDR3 DNA: TGTGCCAGCAGCTTAGCTTGGGGCCCCCAAGAGACCCAGTACTTC
clone size: medium-sized; D gene: -; J gene: TRBJ2-7; V gene: TRBV14; CDR3 length: 16; CDR3 protein: CASSQVNSWSSYEQYF; CDR3 DNA: TGTGCCAGCAGCCAAGTTAACAGCTGGAGCTCCTACGAGCAGTACTTC
clone size: many; D gene: -; J gene: TRBJ1-1; V gene: TRBV6-5; CDR3 length: 11; CDR3 protein: CASTNKGEAFF; CDR3 DNA: TGTGCCAGCACCAACAAGGGGGAAGCTTTCTTT
clone size: many; D gene: -; J gene: TRBJ2-7; V gene: TRBV9; CDR3 length: 14; CDR3 protein: CASSVVPELGEQYF; CDR3 DNA: TGTGCCAGCAGCGTAGTGCCCGAGTTGGGCGAGCAGTACTTC
clone size: -; D gene: -; J gene: TRBJ1-6; V gene: TRBV7-2; CDR3 length: 15; CDR3 protein: CASSEGPLENSPLHF; CDR3 DNA: TGTGCCAGCAGTGAGGGGCCGCTTGAGAATTCACCCCTCCACTTT
clone size: once; D gene: TRBD2; J gene: TRBJ2-1; V gene: TRBV4-2; CDR3 length: 16; CDR3 protein: CASSPRGSGRFNEQFF; CDR3 DNA: TGTGCCAGCAGCCCGAGGGGTAGCGGGAGATTCAATGAGCAGTTCTTC
clone size: many; D gene: -; J gene: TRBJ2-1; V gene: TRBV7-2; CDR3 length: 13; CDR3 protein: CASTGSSYNEQFF; CDR3 DNA: TGTGCCAGCACGGGGAGCTCCTACAATGAGCAGTTCTTC
clone size: many; D gene: -; J gene: TRBJ2-1; V gene: TRBV10-3; CDR3 length: 14; CDR3 protein: CAIRARDQYNEQFF; CDR3 DNA: TGTGCCATCAGGGCCCGGGATCAGTACAATGAGCAGTTCTTC
clone size: -; D gene: TRBD2; J gene: TRBJ2-1; V gene: TRBV29-1; CDR3 length: 15; CDR3 protein: CSGLGTSGSVDEQFF; CDR3 DNA: TGCAGCGGCCTGGGGACTAGCGGGAGTGTCGATGAGCAGTTCTTC
clone size: few; D gene: -; J gene: TRBJ2-4; V gene: TRBV20-1; CDR3 length: 17; CDR3 protein: CSARDPRTTGVKNIQYF; CDR3 DNA: TGCAGTGCTAGAGATCCCAGGACCACCGGTGTCAAAAACATTCAGTACTTC
clone size: few; D gene: TRBD2; J gene: TRBJ2-3; V gene: TRBV6-5; CDR3 length: 16; CDR3 protein: CASSLSLAGGADTQYF; CDR3 DNA: TGTGCCAGCAGTCTGTCGCTAGCGGGAGGAGCGGATACGCAGTATTTT
clone size: -; D gene: TRBD2; J gene: TRBJ2-2; V gene: TRBV7-9; CDR3 length: 15; CDR3 protein: CASSPGTRKAGELFF; CDR3 DNA: TGTGCCAGCAGCCCCGGGACTAGGAAGGCCGGGGAGCTGTTTTTT
clone size: -; D gene: TRBD2; J gene: TRBJ2-5; V gene: TRBV11-2; CDR3 length: 15; CDR3 protein: CASSLASGSRETQYF; CDR3 DNA: TGTGCCAGCAGCTTAGCTAGCGGGAGCCGGGAGACCCAGTACTTC
clone size: -; D gene: TRBD2; J gene: TRBJ2-2; V gene: TRBV5-4; CDR3 length: 17; CDR3 protein: CARESGGATPNTGELFF; CDR3 DNA: TGTGCCAGGGAATCGGGGGGTGCTACACCGAACACCGGGGAGCTGTTTTTT
clone size: few; D gene: TRBD1; J gene: TRBJ1-1; V gene: TRBV6-1; CDR3 length: 15; CDR3 protein: CASSARQGAGTEAFF; CDR3 DNA: TGTGCCAGCAGTGCTCGACAGGGGGCGGGCACTGAAGCTTTCTTT
clone size: -; D gene: -; J gene: TRBJ2-1; V gene: TRBV6-2/TRBV6-3; CDR3 length: 18; CDR3 protein: CASSYRFGGESSYNEQFF; CDR3 DNA: TGTGCCAGCAGTTACAGGTTTGGCGGGGAGAGCTCCTACAATGAGCAGTTCTTC
clone size: many; D gene: -; J gene: TRBJ1-1; V gene: TRBV25-1; CDR3 length: 14; CDR3 protein: CASSEPAAGTEAFF; CDR3 DNA: TGTGCCAGCAGTGAACCGGCGGCGGGGACTGAAGCTTTCTTT
clone size: -; D gene: TRBD1; J gene: TRBJ2-3; V gene: TRBV4-1; CDR3 length: 18; CDR3 protein: CASSQGTGGHASTDTQYF; CDR3 DNA: TGCGCCAGCAGCCAAGGGACAGGTGGTCATGCTAGCACAGATACGCAGTATTTT
clone size: -; D gene: -; J gene: TRBJ2-7; V gene: TRBV12-3/TRBV12-4; CDR3 length: 15; CDR3 protein: CASSPPGAGAYEQYF; CDR3 DNA: TGTGCCAGCAGTCCGCCAGGGGCGGGGGCCTACGAGCAGTACTTC
clone size: -; D gene: TRBD1; J gene: TRBJ1-4; V gene: TRBV7-2; CDR3 length: 14; CDR3 protein: CASRLTGTNEKLFF; CDR3 DNA: TGTGCCAGCAGGCTGACAGGGACTAATGAAAAACTGTTTTTT
clone size: many; D gene: -; J gene: TRBJ2-5; V gene: TRBV27; CDR3 length: 13; CDR3 protein: CASSLWVQETQYF; CDR3 DNA: TGTGCCAGCAGTTTATGGGTCCAAGAGACCCAGTACTTC
clone size: many; D gene: TRBD1; J gene: TRBJ2-7; V gene: TRBV6-1; CDR3 length: 15; CDR3 protein: CASREGGSSSYEQYF; CDR3 DNA: TGTGCCAGCAGGGAAGGGGGCTCTTCCTCCTACGAGCAGTACTTC
clone size: many; D gene: -; J gene: TRBJ2-3; V gene: TRBV20-1; CDR3 length: 12; CDR3 protein: CSARENADTQYF; CDR3 DNA: TGCAGTGCTAGAGAAAATGCTGATACGCAGTATTTT
clone size: -; D gene: -; J gene: TRBJ1-2; V gene: TRBV30; CDR3 length: 13; CDR3 protein: CAWGGQSGNGYTF; CDR3 DNA: TGTGCCTGGGGGGGCCAGAGTGGTAATGGCTACACCTTC
clone size: -; D gene: -; J gene: TRBJ2-1; V gene: TRBV7-2; CDR3 length: 15; CDR3 protein: CASSEAIGPYNEQFF; CDR3 DNA: TGTGCCAGCAGCGAGGCGATAGGCCCCTACAATGAGCAGTTCTTC
clone size: many; D gene: TRBD1; J gene: TRBJ2-1; V gene: TRBV19; CDR3 length: 16; CDR3 protein: CASSPAGTGLYNEQFF; CDR3 DNA: TGTGCCAGTTCACCAGCCGGGACAGGCCTCTACAATGAGCAGTTCTTC
clone size: -; D gene: -; J gene: TRBJ2-3; V gene: TRBV12-3/TRBV12-4; CDR3 length: 16; CDR3 protein: CASSSPGSTSTDTQYF; CDR3 DNA: TGTGCCAGCAGTTCTCCGGGTTCCACGAGCACAGATACGCAGTATTTT
clone size: many; D gene: TRBD2; J gene: TRBJ2-1; V gene: TRBV7-9; CDR3 length: 16; CDR3 protein: CASSSRTSSKAHEQFF; CDR3 DNA: TGTGCCAGCAGCTCGAGGACTAGCTCAAAAGCGCATGAGCAGTTCTTC
clone size: -; D gene: -; J gene: TRBJ2-1; V gene: TRBV12-3/TRBV12-4; CDR3 length: 11; CDR3 protein: CASRSINEQFF; CDR3 DNA: TGTGCCAGCAGGTCCATCAATGAGCAGTTCTTC
clone size: -; D gene: TRBD1; J gene: TRBJ2-5; V gene: TRBV12-5; CDR3 length: 14; CDR3 protein: CASGSGQAGETQYF; CDR3 DNA: TGTGCTAGTGGTTCGGGACAGGCGGGAGAGACCCAGTACTTC
clone size: few; D gene: TRBD2; J gene: TRBJ2-3; V gene: TRBV14; CDR3 length: 14; CDR3 protein: CASSPGLAADTQYF; CDR3 DNA: TGTGCCAGCAGCCCGGGACTAGCAGCAGATACGCAGTATTTT
clone size: few; D gene: -; J gene: TRBJ2-5; V gene: TRBV20-1; CDR3 length: 14; CDR3 protein: CSARPLAHQETQYF; CDR3 DNA: TGCAGTGCTAGACCCTTGGCCCACCAAGAGACCCAGTACTTC
clone size: -; D gene: -; J gene: TRBJ2-1; V gene: TRBV7-9; CDR3 length: 14; CDR3 protein: CASSSTGPYNEQFF; CDR3 DNA: TGTGCCAGCAGTTCGACGGGCCCCTACAATGAGCAGTTCTTC
clone size: -; D gene: -; J gene: TRBJ2-1; V gene: TRBV20-1; CDR3 length: 13; CDR3 protein: CSARWGTGNEQFF; CDR3 DNA: TGCAGTGCTAGATGGGGGACGGGGAATGAGCAGTTCTTC
clone size: -; D gene: -; J gene: TRBJ1-6; V gene: TRBV10-1; CDR3 length: 12; CDR3 protein: CASSDSGGTLHF; CDR3 DNA: TGCGCCAGCAGTGATTCGGGAGGGACCCTCCACTTT
clone size: -; D gene: -; J gene: TRBJ2-7; V gene: TRBV7-2; CDR3 length: 12; CDR3 protein: CASSVNGYEQYF; CDR3 DNA: TGTGCCAGCAGCGTAAACGGCTACGAGCAGTACTTC
clone size: -; D gene: TRBD2; J gene: TRBJ2-1; V gene: TRBV24-1; CDR3 length: 17; CDR3 protein: CATSDLPLAGHHNEQFF; CDR3 DNA: TGTGCCACCAGTGATTTACCGCTAGCGGGGCACCACAATGAGCAGTTCTTC
clone size: many; D gene: TRBD1; J gene: TRBJ2-1; V gene: TRBV20-1; CDR3 length: 16; CDR3 protein: CSARGQGLGLHNEQFF; CDR3 DNA: TGCAGTGCTAGAGGACAGGGATTAGGGTTACACAATGAGCAGTTCTTC
clone size: many; D gene: TRBD1; J gene: TRBJ2-7; V gene: TRBV7-8; CDR3 length: 15; CDR3 protein: CASSRQGAHYYEQYF; CDR3 DNA: TGTGCCAGCAGCCGACAGGGGGCCCACTACTACGAGCAGTACTTC
clone size: -; D gene: -; J gene: TRBJ2-1; V gene: TRBV6-2/TRBV6-3; CDR3 length: 14; CDR3 protein: CASSYSPRTNEQFF; CDR3 DNA: TGTGCCAGCAGTTACTCCCCCCGGACCAATGAGCAGTTCTTC
clone size: medium-sized; D gene: -; J gene: TRBJ2-1; V gene: TRBV7-2; CDR3 length: 13; CDR3 protein: CASSLGLYNEQFF; CDR3 DNA: TGTGCCAGCAGCTTAGGTCTATACAATGAGCAGTTCTTC
clone size: -; D gene: TRBD2; J gene: TRBJ2-3; V gene: TRBV28; CDR3 length: 12; CDR3 protein: CASNGGRDTQYF; CDR3 DNA: TGTGCCAGCAACGGCGGGAGGGATACGCAGTATTTT
clone size: few; D gene: TRBD2; J gene: TRBJ2-3; V gene: TRBV3-1; CDR3 length: 15; CDR3 protein: CASSQAGGPADTQYF; CDR3 DNA: TGTGCCAGCAGCCAAGCGGGAGGGCCAGCAGATACGCAGTATTTT
clone size: -; D gene: TRBD1; J gene: TRBJ1-3; V gene: TRBV7-8; CDR3 length: 15; CDR3 protein: CASSPDREAGNTIYF; CDR3 DNA: TGTGCCAGCAGCCCGGACAGGGAGGCAGGAAACACCATATATTTT
clone size: few; D gene: TRBD2; J gene: TRBJ2-1; V gene: TRBV29-1; CDR3 length: 13; CDR3 protein: CSVVGPSGEEQFF; CDR3 DNA: TGCAGCGTTGTGGGGCCTAGCGGGGAAGAGCAGTTCTTC
clone size: -; D gene: -; J gene: TRBJ2-5; V gene: TRBV20-1; CDR3 length: 11; CDR3 protein: CSARIQETQYF; CDR3 DNA: TGCAGTGCTAGAATTCAAGAGACCCAGTACTTC
clone size: many; D gene: -; J gene: TRBJ1-2; V gene: TRBV19; CDR3 length: 13; CDR3 protein: CASSMSGQYGYTF; CDR3 DNA: TGTGCCAGTAGTATGAGTGGACAGTATGGCTACACCTTC
clone size: few; D gene: -; J gene: TRBJ1-2; V gene: TRBV5-5; CDR3 length: 15; CDR3 protein: CASSPSGPPNYGYTF; CDR3 DNA: TGTGCCAGCAGCCCCTCAGGGCCCCCTAACTATGGCTACACCTTC
clone size: few; D gene: -; J gene: TRBJ1-5; V gene: TRBV12-3/TRBV12-4; CDR3 length: 14; CDR3 protein: CASSLQGLDQPQHF; CDR3 DNA: TGTGCCAGCAGTTTACAGGGTTTGGATCAGCCCCAGCATTTT
clone size: -; D gene: -; J gene: TRBJ1-4; V gene: TRBV5-1; CDR3 length: 16; CDR3 protein: CASSLSLGATNEKLFF; CDR3 DNA: TGCGCCAGCAGCCTAAGCCTGGGAGCAACTAATGAAAAACTGTTTTTT
clone size: medium-sized; D gene: -; J gene: TRBJ2-1; V gene: TRBV7-8; CDR3 length: 15; CDR3 protein: CASSSDERAYNEQFF; CDR3 DNA: TGTGCCAGCAGCTCTGACGAGCGAGCCTACAATGAGCAGTTCTTC
clone size: -; D gene: TRBD2; J gene: TRBJ2-7; V gene: TRBV28; CDR3 length: 18; CDR3 protein: CASSSYVTSGRSWGEQYF; CDR3 DNA: TGTGCCAGCAGTTCTTATGTGACTAGCGGGAGGTCCTGGGGCGAGCAGTACTTC
clone size: few; D gene: TRBD2; J gene: TRBJ2-5; V gene: TRBV4-1; CDR3 length: 19; CDR3 protein: CASSQDLREGAPTRETQYF; CDR3 DNA: TGCGCCAGCAGCCAAGATCTCCGGGAGGGTGCCCCCACCAGAGAGACCCAGTACTTC
clone size: -; D gene: TRBD2; J gene: TRBJ2-5; V gene: TRBV20-1; CDR3 length: 15; CDR3 protein: CSAKPGLAGVETQYF; CDR3 DNA: TGCAGTGCTAAACCGGGACTAGCGGGAGTAGAGACCCAGTACTTC
clone size: -; D gene: -; J gene: TRBJ2-2; V gene: TRBV12-3/TRBV12-4; CDR3 length: 14; CDR3 protein: CASSQQGGYGELFF; CDR3 DNA: TGTGCCAGCAGTCAACAGGGAGGGTACGGGGAGCTGTTTTTT